A selection of T cell receptor beta chains follows, all from one sample in a study of early T cells in non-severe SARS-CoV-2 infection. Each CDR3 protein gets one entry after TCRdb re-called the 5' RACE reads with MiXCR. This table holds approximately 83,000 distinct CDR3 sequences, 13% to 15% found once. Material: whole blood. These receptor sequences come from an adult who was a healthcare worker with PCR-confirmed SARS-CoV-2 infection or an uninfected control (not recorded which). Both conserved end residues are part of each CDR3. Each record gives: clone size, D gene, J gene, V gene, CDR3 protein, CDR3 DNA. The D gene is left open where the match is weak. Clone size is given for some rows only: seen once, a few or many times, or a class if the clone is expanded.

>few|TRBD1|TRBJ2-1|TRBV27
CASSLTGESYNEQFF
TGTGCCAGCAGTTTAACAGGGGAGTCCTACAATGAGCAGTTCTTC
>few|NA|TRBJ2-7|TRBV28
CASSLMYGGTLRWEQYF
TGTGCCAGCAGTCTTATGTACGGGGGGACACTAAGATGGGAGCAGTACTTC
>many|NA|TRBJ1-2|TRBV6-1
CASSENLVGVYGYTF
TGTGCCAGCAGTGAAAACCTAGTGGGGGTCTATGGCTACACCTTC
>many|NA|TRBJ2-7|TRBV27
CASSSNRRTYEQYF
TGTGCCAGCAGTTCTAACAGACGGACCTACGAGCAGTACTTC
>NA|NA|TRBJ2-7|TRBV3-1
CASSPVGSSEQYF
TGTGCCAGCAGCCCGGTAGGAAGTTCCGAGCAGTACTTC
>few|TRBD1|TRBJ1-1|TRBV12-3/TRBV12-4
CASSSGTGTLALNTEAFF
TGTGCCAGCAGTTCGGGGACAGGTACTCTCGCTTTGAACACTGAAGCTTTCTTT
>few|NA|TRBJ2-1|TRBV3-1
CASSQVRGRGIYNEQFF
TGTGCCAGCAGCCAAGTCCGAGGCAGGGGAATCTACAATGAGCAGTTCTTC
>NA|NA|TRBJ2-6|TRBV3-1
CASSQALTSGANVLTF
TGTGCCAGCAGCCAAGCGTTGACCTCTGGGGCCAACGTCCTGACTTTC
>NA|TRBD1|TRBJ2-4|TRBV12-3/TRBV12-4
CASTPGRGKNIQYF
TGTGCCAGCACCCCGGGCAGGGGGAAAAACATTCAGTACTTC
>few|NA|TRBJ1-1|TRBV20-1
CSAVDQDTEAFF
TGCAGTGCTGTAGATCAGGACACTGAAGCTTTCTTT
>many|NA|TRBJ2-5|TRBV19
CASSTLPRETQYF
TGTGCCAGTAGCACGCTCCCCCGGGAGACCCAGTACTTC
>many|TRBD1|TRBJ2-7|TRBV11-2
CASRGNRDSRNEQYF
TGTGCCAGCAGAGGAAACAGGGACAGCCGTAACGAGCAGTACTTC
>NA|NA|TRBJ1-4|TRBV2
CASGRLQGNTNEKLFF
TGTGCCAGCGGCCGGCTTCAGGGTAACACTAATGAAAAACTGTTTTTT
>NA|NA|TRBJ1-2|TRBV6-5
CASRPTSLTGYTF
TGTGCCAGCAGGCCTACTAGTTTGACTGGCTACACCTTC
>NA|TRBD1|TRBJ1-5|TRBV12-3/TRBV12-4
CASRQYRGVDSNQPQHF
TGTGCCAGCAGACAATACAGGGGAGTCGATAGTAATCAGCCCCAGCATTTT
>few|TRBD1|TRBJ2-3|TRBV5-1
CASSLADRGPASTDTQYF
TGCGCCAGCAGCTTGGCCGACAGGGGCCCCGCTAGCACAGATACGCAGTATTTT
>NA|TRBD2|TRBJ2-3|TRBV20-1
CSARPVVAGGDTQYF
TGCAGTGCTAGACCCGTGGTAGCGGGGGGAGATACGCAGTATTTT
>once|NA|TRBJ2-1|TRBV6-5
CASSYPGGEQFF
TGTGCCAGCAGTTACCCCGGAGGGGAACAGTTCTTC
>NA|TRBD2|TRBJ2-1|TRBV11-3
CASSPLAGGLSNEQFF
TGTGCCAGCAGCCCACTAGCGGGGGGGCTGAGTAATGAGCAGTTCTTC
>NA|NA|TRBJ2-6|TRBV5-1
CASSIEGPGANVLTF
TGCGCCAGCAGCATCGAGGGCCCTGGGGCCAACGTCCTGACTTTC
>few|NA|TRBJ1-4|TRBV7-2
CASSQDTRNEKLFF
TGTGCCAGCAGCCAGGACACTCGAAATGAAAAACTGTTTTTT
>few|NA|TRBJ1-5|TRBV12-3/TRBV12-4
CASSLQSNQPQHF
TGTGCCAGCAGTTTACAGAGCAATCAGCCCCAGCATTTT
>NA|NA|TRBJ1-1|TRBV5-1
CASSLQGLDEAFF
TGCGCCAGCAGCTTGCAGGGGTTAGATGAAGCTTTCTTT
>NA|NA|TRBJ2-7|TRBV7-9
CASSPGLSAYEQYF
TGTGCCAGCAGCCCTGGACTATCGGCCTACGAGCAGTACTTC
>few|NA|TRBJ2-3|TRBV5-1
CASSLVQDYGTDTQYF
TGCGCCAGCAGCTTGGTACAGGACTACGGCACAGATACGCAGTATTTT
>NA|NA|TRBJ2-3|TRBV2
CARAPRDTQYF
TGTGCCAGAGCCCCCCGGGATACGCAGTATTTT
>NA|NA|TRBJ2-5|TRBV10-3
CAISESKETQYF
TGTGCCATCAGTGAGTCGAAAGAGACCCAGTACTTC
>NA|NA|TRBJ1-3|TRBV7-9
CASSFEGNSGNTIYF
TGTGCCAGCAGCTTCGAAGGGAACTCTGGAAACACCATATATTTT
>few|TRBD2|TRBJ2-3|TRBV30
CAWSVFGGGTDTQYF
TGTGCCTGGAGTGTTTTCGGCGGGGGAACAGATACGCAGTATTTT
>NA|NA|TRBJ2-5|TRBV29-1
CSVEVTNLQETQYF
TGCAGCGTTGAGGTGACAAACCTCCAAGAGACCCAGTACTTC
>many|NA|TRBJ1-5|TRBV28
CASSTLYQPQHF
TGTGCCAGCAGTACCCTCTATCAGCCCCAGCATTTT
>NA|NA|TRBJ2-4|TRBV4-3
CASSQDPPRGTNIQYF
TGCGCCAGCAGCCAAGACCCCCCCCGAGGGACAAACATTCAGTACTTC
>NA|NA|TRBJ2-6|TRBV12-3/TRBV12-4
CASSSTVPGANVLTF
TGTGCCAGCAGTTCAACAGTGCCTGGGGCCAACGTCCTGACTTTC
>many|TRBD1|TRBJ2-2|TRBV11-3
CASSLRTGGNGELFF
TGTGCCAGCAGCTTACGGACAGGGGGCAACGGGGAGCTGTTTTTT
>NA|TRBD2|TRBJ2-7|TRBV6-5
CASTPGRGETYEQYF
TGTGCCAGCACCCCCGGGAGGGGCGAGACCTACGAGCAGTACTTC
>NA|TRBD1|TRBJ1-1|TRBV3-1
CASSPTQGREAFF
TGTGCCAGCAGCCCCACACAGGGGAGAGAAGCTTTCTTT
>NA|TRBD1|TRBJ1-1|TRBV29-1
CSVTTGANTEAFF
TGCAGCGTAACGACAGGGGCGAACACTGAAGCTTTCTTT
>NA|NA|TRBJ1-2|TRBV19
CASRIDYGYTF
TGTGCCAGTAGAATTGACTATGGCTACACCTTC
>few|TRBD2|TRBJ2-7|TRBV10-3
CAISAGTGLAGATPYF
TGTGCCATCAGCGCCGGAACCGGGTTAGCGGGGGCGACCCCGTACTTC
>NA|TRBD2|TRBJ2-1|TRBV29-1
CSVAQGGLGNEQFF
TGCAGCGTTGCCCAAGGGGGACTAGGCAATGAGCAGTTCTTC
>NA|TRBD1|TRBJ1-4|TRBV5-1
CASRIRTGGNEKLFF
TGCGCCAGCAGGATTAGGACAGGAGGAAACGAAAAACTGTTTTTT
>many|NA|TRBJ2-3|TRBV4-1
CASSQDGARTDTQYF
TGCGCCAGCAGCCAAGATGGGGCGCGCACAGATACGCAGTATTTT
>few|NA|TRBJ1-2|TRBV5-4
CASSVEGQDYGYTF
TGTGCCAGCAGCGTTGAGGGGCAGGACTATGGCTACACCTTC
>NA|NA|TRBJ2-1|TRBV13
CASSPLAGEQFF
TGTGCCAGCAGCCCGTTAGCAGGAGAGCAGTTCTTC
>few|NA|TRBJ2-7|TRBV2
CASTLEPRGPYF
TGTGCCAGTACCCTGGAACCTCGGGGCCCGTACTTC
>NA|NA|TRBJ2-3|TRBV5-1
CASSVRSTDTQYF
TGCGCCAGCAGCGTGAGGAGCACAGATACGCAGTATTTT
>NA|TRBD1|TRBJ2-1|TRBV6-6
CANLRGQGTNEQFF
TGTGCCAACCTTCGGGGACAGGGGACGAATGAGCAGTTCTTC